A single sample is the source of the 24 T cell receptor beta chains below, sequenced in a study of shared clonotypes between healthy human individuals. TCRdb's copy holds only in-frame clones and misses some; the assay was immunoSEQ multiplex PCR. Of some 2,400,000 clones listed, around 95% are singletons. The specimen sequenced was naive CD4+ T cells sorted from blood. Subset noted: CD45RA+ positively selected. These receptors all come from a man aged 18 to 29 in good health.

The gene calls are TRBV27 and TRBJ1-4; no firm D call. V was trimmed by 5 bases and J by 1 base, leaving 5 bases between them. CDR1 and CDR2 (germline): MNHEY, SMNVEV (reference sequence). The length of the CDR3 is 13 residues. CDR3 in amino acids: CASSDQTNEKLFF. CDR3 coding DNA: TGTGCCAGCAGTGACCAAACTAATGAAAAACTGTTTTTT.

V usage is TRBV5-1 and J usage is TRBJ2-4; 7 positions match TRBD1. Germline CDR1 is SGHRS and CDR2 is YFSETQ. V lost 0 bases and J lost 0; bases outside the gene matches: 6. The CDR3 loop spans 17 amino acids. In nucleotides, the CDR3 is TGCGCCAGCAGCTTGGCACGGACAGGTGTAGCCAAAAACATTCAGTACTTC. The encoded protein is CASSLARTGVAKNIQYF.

The chain links TRBV4-3 to TRBJ1-2; weak D call: TRBD1 (6 bases). Trimming stripped 2 bases from V and 6 bases from J, with 13 bases between. This CDR3 contains 14 residues. The germline V gene has CDR1 LGHNA and CDR2 YSLEER. CDR3 residues: CASSQLTHRDGYTF. CDR3 coding DNA: TGCGCCAGCAGCCAACTGACCCACAGGGATGGCTACACCTTC.

The chain uses TRBV29-1 and TRBJ1-2, with 7 bases lining up with TRBD1. Germline CDR1 is SQVTM and CDR2 is ANQGSEA. The CDR3 runs 11 residues. J was trimmed by 8 bases and V by 8 bases; bases with no gene match: 8. This chain's CDR3 is CSTLTGYGYTF. Here the CDR3 DNA reads TGCAGCACCCTGACAGGGTACGGCTACACCTTC.

This sequence joins TRBV5-1 and TRBJ1-1, with 11 bases lining up with TRBD1. The CDR3 contains 16 residues. Per the germline V gene, CDR1 is SGHRS and CDR2 is YFSETQ. V trimming: 4 bases; J trimming: 0 bases; junction bases outside the gene matches: 5. The CDR3 region has the DNA TGCGCCAGCAGCCACGGGACAGGGGGTGTGAACACTGAAGCTTTCTTT. Translation: CASSHGTGGVNTEAFF.

This chain joins TRBV5-5 and TRBJ1-6, with D unresolved. Per germline, CDR1 SGHKS and CDR2 YYEKEE (reference sequence). The CDR3 has 16 residues. V gave up 5 bases and J gave up 0 bases, with 12 bases separating them. DNA for the CDR3: TGTGCCAGCAGACCCGAGTTCAGCTCCTATAATTCACCCCTCCACTTT. It codes for CASRPEFSSYNSPLHF.

V usage is TRBV6-1 and J usage is TRBJ1-1; D may be TRBD1 (6 bases). Germline CDR1 reads MNHNS; CDR2 reads SASEGT. The CDR3 consists of 14 residues. V was clipped by 3 bases and J by 6 bases, with 14 bases between them. CDR3 DNA: TGTGCCAGCAGTGAGGCGCAGGGGTGGGCTGAAGCTTTCTTT. Protein sequence: CASSEAQGWAEAFF.

The V call is TRBV30, the J call TRBJ2-5; possible D gene TRBD1, 6 bases. The CDR3 runs 15 residues. Germline loops: CDR1 GTSNPN, CDR2 SVGIG (reference sequence). Trimming shortened V by 5 bases and J by 2 bases, and 18 bases separated the two germline ends. The DNA of the CDR3 is TGTGCCTGGTTAAGAATCGGACAGATACAAGAGACCCAGTACTTC. This codes for CAWLRIGQIQETQYF.

The chain recombines TRBV7-2 with TRBJ1-2; TRBD1 aligns across 8 bases. Germline V gives CDR1 SGHTA, CDR2 FQGNSA. The CDR3 length is 15 residues. The trim removed 3 bases at V and 8 bases at J, leaving 11 bases unmatched. CDR3 protein: CASSLDLDRAWGYTF. DNA for the CDR3: TGTGCCAGCAGCTTGGACTTGGACAGGGCGTGGGGCTACACCTTC.

The chain joins TRBV28 to TRBJ1-1; D gene uncertain. Germline V gene data show CDR1 as MDHEN and CDR2 as SYDVKM. The V gene lost 6 bases and the J gene lost 0 bases, with 8 bases spanning the gap. The CDR3 contains 13 residues. The CDR3 bases are TGTGCCAGCAGACTGTTGATGAACACTGAAGCTTTCTTT. Translating gives CASRLLMNTEAFF.

The chain links TRBV10-3 to TRBJ2-2; TRBD2 agrees at 12 bases. Germline CDR1 is ENHRY and CDR2 is SYGVKD. The CDR3 has 16 residues. V lost 4 bases and J lost 7; bases outside the gene matches: 7. CDR3 region: CAISVRLAGEVGELFF. CDR3 coding DNA: TGTGCCATCAGTGTCAGACTAGCGGGAGAGGTCGGGGAGCTGTTTTTT.

The DNA of the CDR3 is TGCGCCAGCAGCTTGGGGACAGGGGCCGGGAACACTGAAGCTTTCTTT. Encoded protein: CASSLGTGAGNTEAFF. The chain is built from TRBV5-1 and TRBJ1-1, with 9 bases matching TRBD1. Germline values: CDR1 SGHRS, CDR2 YFSETQ. The CDR3 contains 16 residues. V shed 0 bases, J shed 1 base, and the junction held 4 bases outside the gene matches.

Comments on this clone: The identical CDR3 is also encoded by other nucleotide sequences in the sample. The chain has TRBV7-2 and TRBJ2-1, with D possibly being TRBD1 or TRBD2 (5 bases each). Trimming removed 0 bases at V and 0 bases at J, with 6 bases between. The V gene's germline CDR1 is SGHTA and CDR2 FQGNSA. The CDR3 contains 15 residues. The CDR3 DNA sequence: TGTGCCAGCAGCTTAGCCGGGGCCTCCTACAATGAGCAGTTCTTC. It specifies CASSLAGASYNEQFF.

As concerns this clone: The same CDR3 is also encoded by other DNA sequences in this sample. This chain uses TRBV7-9 with TRBJ2-7; a weak D match, TRBD1 (6 bases). Trimming stripped 5 bases from V and 1 base from J, with 9 bases between. Per the germline V gene, CDR1 is SEHNR and CDR2 is FQNEAQ (reference sequence). The CDR3 totals 13 residues. The CDR3 loop reads CASSPDSSYEQYF. CDR3 sequence (DNA): TGTGCCAGCAGCCCGGACAGTTCCTACGAGCAGTACTTC.

The V gene is TRBV5-4, the J gene TRBJ2-2, with a possible D match to TRBD2 (6 bases). Deletions cut 4 bases from V and 1 base from J, with 17 bases between. Germline loops: CDR1 SGHNT, CDR2 YYREEE (reference sequence). CDR3 length: 17 residues. CDR3 sequence reads: CASSPQEGMRNTGELFF. In DNA form, the CDR3 reads TGTGCCAGCAGCCCTCAGGAGGGGATGCGGAACACCGGGGAGCTGTTTTTT.

This chain joins TRBV2 and TRBJ1-3, with a possible D match to TRBD1 (6 bases). CDR1 is SNHLY and CDR2 is FYNNEI in the germline V gene. The CDR3 is 14 amino acids. Trimming took off 6 bases at V and 0 bases at J, with 9 bases between the two ends. The CDR3 loop reads CASRGRGSGNTIYF. The CDR3 region has the DNA TGTGCCAGCAGAGGCAGGGGCTCTGGAAACACCATATATTTT.

The chain joins TRBV29-1 to TRBJ1-1; D remains ambiguous. Germline CDR1 and CDR2: SQVTM and ANQGSEA. CDR3 length: 16 residues. V was clipped by 1 base and J by 4 bases, with 19 bases between them. The CDR3 spells CSVEGKGRELGTEAFF. The CDR3 DNA sequence: TGCAGCGTTGAAGGTAAAGGGAGGGAGTTGGGCACTGAAGCTTTCTTT.

V and J are TRBV7-2 and TRBJ2-2; D uncertain. Per germline, CDR1 SGHTA and CDR2 FQGNSA. V gave up 3 bases and J gave up 5 bases, with 4 bases separating them. The CDR3 is made up of 12 amino acids. In DNA form, the CDR3 reads TGTGCCAGCAGCTTTGTAACCGGGGAGCTGTTTTTT. This encodes CASSFVTGELFF.

This chain connects TRBV4-3 to TRBJ2-7; D uncertain. Germline CDR1 is LGHNA and CDR2 is YSLEER. There are 15 residues in the CDR3. V lost 1 base to trimming and J lost 4 bases, with 14 bases between them. CDR3 residues: CASSQVNHGEYEQYF. The CDR3 DNA reads TGCGCCAGCAGCCAAGTGAACCACGGTGAATACGAGCAGTACTTC.

This chain joins TRBV6-1 and TRBJ1-5; D gene uncertain. V shed 7 bases and J shed 6 bases, with 4 bases lying between them. CDR1 and CDR2 from the germline V gene are MNHNS and SASEGT. This CDR3 contains 10 residues. CDR3 nucleotides: TGTGCCAGCAATTTTCAGCCCCAGCATTTT. This sequence encodes CASNFQPQHF.

There are a few counts of this clone. The chain couples TRBV4-1 to TRBJ1-3; possibly TRBD1 for D (5 bases). This CDR3 comprises 14 residues. V was cut by 3 bases and J by 8 bases, with 14 bases left in between. Germline V gene lookup returns CDR1 MGHRA and CDR2 YSYEKL. CDR3 protein: CASSQALGLDTIYF. The CDR3 DNA reads as TGCGCCAGCAGCCAGGCCCTGGGGCTGGACACCATATATTTT.

This rearrangement joins TRBV10-3 to TRBJ2-5; 10 nucleotides align to TRBD1. Per germline, CDR1 ENHRY and CDR2 SYGVKD. Losses at the gene ends were 6 bases for V and 5 bases for J; bases not matched to a gene: 9. This CDR3 has 15 residues. CDR3 sequence (DNA): TGTGCCATCAGCTTCGACAGGGGGCTTGGGGAGACCCAGTACTTC. It is translated as CAISFDRGLGETQYF.

On this clone itself: The sample has other DNA sequences that encode this CDR3 too. The chain couples TRBV5-1 to TRBJ2-1, with TRBD2 identical over 7 bases. This CDR3 contains 15 residues. J gave up 2 bases and V 0 bases, and 2 bases lay outside the gene matches. The germline gives CDR1 SGHRS, CDR2 YFSETQ. CDR3 region: CASSLASGAYNEQFF. The CDR3, as DNA: TGCGCCAGCAGCTTGGCCAGCGGGGCCTACAATGAGCAGTTCTTC.

V and J are TRBV20-1 and TRBJ2-1; D is unclear. The V end was cut by 1 base, the J end by 13 bases, with 8 bases between. Germline loops: CDR1 DFQATT, CDR2 SNEGSKA (reference sequence). The length of the CDR3 is 10 residues. CDR3 nucleotides: TGCAGTGCTAGAGCTGCTTACCAGTTCTTC. Amino acids: CSARAAYQFF.